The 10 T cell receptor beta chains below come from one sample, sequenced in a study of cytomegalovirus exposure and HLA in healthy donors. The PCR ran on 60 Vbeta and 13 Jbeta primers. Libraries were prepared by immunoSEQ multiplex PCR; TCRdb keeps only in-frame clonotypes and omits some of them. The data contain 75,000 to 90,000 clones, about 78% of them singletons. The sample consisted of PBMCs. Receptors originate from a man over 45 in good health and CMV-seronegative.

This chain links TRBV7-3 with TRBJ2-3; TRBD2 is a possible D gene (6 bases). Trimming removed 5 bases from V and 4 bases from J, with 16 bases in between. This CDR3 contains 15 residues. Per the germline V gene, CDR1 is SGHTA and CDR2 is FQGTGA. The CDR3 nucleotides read TGTGCCAGCAGCCCTCGGGGGTTGCGGCCAGATACGCAGTATTTT. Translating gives CASSPRGLRPDTQYF.

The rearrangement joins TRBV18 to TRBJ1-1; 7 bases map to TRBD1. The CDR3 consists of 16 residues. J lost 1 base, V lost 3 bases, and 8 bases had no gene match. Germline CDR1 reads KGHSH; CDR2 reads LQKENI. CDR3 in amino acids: CASSPNRGSANTEAFF. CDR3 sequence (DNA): TGTGCCAGCTCACCTAACAGGGGCTCGGCGAACACTGAAGCTTTCTTT.

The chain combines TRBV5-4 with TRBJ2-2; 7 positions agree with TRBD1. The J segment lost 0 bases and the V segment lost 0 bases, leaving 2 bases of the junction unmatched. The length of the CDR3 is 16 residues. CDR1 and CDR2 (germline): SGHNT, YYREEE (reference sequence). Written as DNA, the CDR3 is TGTGCCAGCAGCTTGGGACAGGGAGCGAACACCGGGGAGCTGTTTTTT. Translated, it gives CASSLGQGANTGELFF.

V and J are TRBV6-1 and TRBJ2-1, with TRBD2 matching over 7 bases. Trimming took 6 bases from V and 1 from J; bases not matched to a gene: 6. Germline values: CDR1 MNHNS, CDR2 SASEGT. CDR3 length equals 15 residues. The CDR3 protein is CASRLASGSYNEQFF. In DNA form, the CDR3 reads TGTGCCAGCAGACTTGCTAGCGGTTCCTACAATGAGCAGTTCTTC.

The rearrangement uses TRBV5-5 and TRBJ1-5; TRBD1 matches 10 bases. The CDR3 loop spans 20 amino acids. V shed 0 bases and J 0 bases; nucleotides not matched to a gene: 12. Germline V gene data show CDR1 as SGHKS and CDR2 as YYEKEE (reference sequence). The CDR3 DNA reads TGTGCCAGCAGCTTGGTACTTGGGGACAGGGGACCATATAGCAATCAGCCCCAGCATTTT. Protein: CASSLVLGDRGPYSNQPQHF.

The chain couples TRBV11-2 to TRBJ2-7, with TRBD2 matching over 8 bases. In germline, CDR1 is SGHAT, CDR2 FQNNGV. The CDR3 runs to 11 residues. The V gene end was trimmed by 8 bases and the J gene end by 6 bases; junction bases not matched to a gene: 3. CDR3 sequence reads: CASRGGREQYF. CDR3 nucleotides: TGTGCCAGCCGGGGGGGTCGCGAGCAGTACTTC.

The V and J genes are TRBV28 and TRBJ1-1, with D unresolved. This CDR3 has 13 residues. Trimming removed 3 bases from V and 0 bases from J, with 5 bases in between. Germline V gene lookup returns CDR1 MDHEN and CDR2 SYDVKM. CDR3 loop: CASSLRVNTEAFF. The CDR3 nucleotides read TGTGCCAGCAGTTTGAGGGTGAACACTGAAGCTTTCTTT. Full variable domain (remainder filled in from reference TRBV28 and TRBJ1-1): DVKVTQSSRYLVKRTGEKVFLECVQDMDHENMFWYRQDPGLGLRLIYFSYDVKMKEKGDIPEGYSVSREKKERFSLILESASTNQTSMYLCASSLRVNTEAFFGQGTRLTVV.

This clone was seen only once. This CDR3 reads CASSPRDSDNYGYTF. The CDR3 DNA sequence: TGTGCCAGCAGCCCCCGGGACAGCGATAACTATGGCTACACCTTC. The V call is TRBV4-2, the J call TRBJ1-2; 7 bases are a match to TRBD1. The CDR3 contains 15 residues. With 4 bases clipped from V and 1 base from J, the junction kept 6 bases outside the gene matches. Germline CDR1 LGHNA, CDR2 YNFKEQ.

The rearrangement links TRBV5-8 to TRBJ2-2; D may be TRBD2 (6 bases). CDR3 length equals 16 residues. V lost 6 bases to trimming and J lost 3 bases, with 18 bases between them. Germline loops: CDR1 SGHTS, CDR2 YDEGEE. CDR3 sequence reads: CASTPGVREDTGELFF. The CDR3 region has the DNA TGTGCCAGCACCCCGGGGGTTAGAGAAGACACCGGGGAGCTGTTTTTT.

The chain's CDR3 is CASQGTYEQYF. In nucleotides, the CDR3 is TGTGCCAGCCAGGGGACCTACGAGCAGTACTTC. This chain joins TRBV6-5 and TRBJ2-7; D perhaps matches TRBD1 (6 bases). This CDR3 is 11 amino acids long. The V end was cut by 8 bases, the J end by 2 bases, with 7 bases between. Germline lookup yields CDR1 MNHEY and CDR2 SVGAGI.